This T cell receptor (beta chain) was retrieved from a study of OX40 agonist ivuxolimab in advanced cancers. Across the whole study: Patients received ivuxolimab, an agonistic anti-OX40 (CD134) antibody. A male proportion of about 86% was recorded, with mean age about 62 years and range roughly 23 to 79. Findings of the study overall: The study found among the lowest clonal expansion in partial responders at 0.1-3.0 mg/kg. At 0.1 to 3.0 mg/kg, CD4+ and CD8+ blood T cells expanded clonally by week 6.

Turning to this clone: Its antigen is unknown.

This table comes from immunoSEQ multiplex PCR, and its TCRdb copy is limited to in-frame clones, with some not included. The sample has 60,000 to 75,000 clones, approximately 84% seen once. CDR1 is SGHVS and CDR2 is FNYEAQ in the germline V gene. Trimming cost V 1 base and J 6 bases, with 6 bases left between them. The CDR3 extends over 13 amino acids. This receptor was obtained from an adult with an advanced solid tumor such as melanoma, head and neck, liver or kidney cancer. Here the sequenced sample was CD4+ or CD8+ T cells sorted from blood, taken in a trial of the OX40 agonist ivuxolimab. The chain carries TRBV7-6 and TRBJ2-2; D ambiguous. CDR3 in DNA: TGTGCCAGCAGCTTAGTACAGCCCGGGGAGCTGTTTTTT. Translation gives CASSLVQPGELFF.